This T cell receptor (beta chain) was documented in a study of OX40 agonist ivuxolimab in advanced cancers. On the study more broadly: The dose-escalation cohort was roughly 83% male, with a mean age of around 54 years, ranging about 20 to 79. Three patients, one with hepatocellular carcinoma and two with cutaneous melanoma, achieved partial responses.

TCRdb keeps only in-frame clones here, not all; method: immunoSEQ multiplex PCR. The table has about 38,000 clones, 80% to 85% seen once. This clone was seen once. V was pared by 3 bases and J by 11 bases, with 20 bases between. Germline V gene data show CDR1 as MDHEN and CDR2 as SYDVKM. The CDR3 consists of 15 residues. This sequence originates from an adult with an advanced solid tumor such as melanoma, head and neck, liver or kidney cancer. Material: CD4+ or CD8+ T cells sorted from blood, obtained in a trial of the OX40 agonist ivuxolimab. The V call is TRBV28, the J call TRBJ1-5; possible D gene TRBD1, 5 bases. CDR3 protein: CASSFNRQGGGTQHF. DNA for the CDR3: TGTGCCAGCAGTTTCAACAGGCAGGGAGGAGGGACCCAGCATTTT.